The rows below give T cell receptor beta chains drawn from one sample of a study of response to subunit inactivated influenza vaccine. TCRdb reprocessed the RT-PCR reads with MiXCR, giving one entry per CDR3 protein. The repertoire has approximately 500,000 distinct CDR3 sequences, over 10% of them found once; the top ten carry around 13%. Here the sequenced sample was PBMCs from blood, taken around seven weeks after vaccination. These receptors were obtained from a middle-aged man who received an inactivated influenza vaccine. The CDR3 runs from the conserved cysteine through the conserved F or W. Each record gives: clone size, V gene, D gene, J gene, CDR3 DNA, CDR3 protein. D genes are given only for firm matches. Not all rows give a size; the values are once, few, many and, for expanded clones, a class.

size: NA; V: TRBV4-2; D: TRBD2; J: TRBJ2-3; DNA: TGTGCCAGCAGCAATGGACTAGCGGGGGCTTTGACTAGCACAGATACGCAGTATTTT; CDR3: CASSNGLAGALTSTDTQYF
size: few; V: TRBV5-1; D: NA; J: TRBJ1-6; DNA: TGCGCCAGCAGCCGGGACATTGGGAATTCACCCCTCCACTTT; CDR3: CASSRDIGNSPLHF
size: many; V: TRBV12-3/TRBV12-4; D: NA; J: TRBJ2-7; DNA: TGTGCCAGCAGTTCCCCTACCCTCTACGAGCAGTACTTC; CDR3: CASSSPTLYEQYF
size: few; V: TRBV2; D: TRBD1; J: TRBJ2-7; DNA: TGTGCCAGCAGTGAGGTGGCAGGGGGATCGTACGAGCAGTACTTC; CDR3: CASSEVAGGSYEQYF
size: many; V: TRBV28; D: NA; J: TRBJ2-2; DNA: TGTGCCAGCAGTTTATTGGCAGGGAACACCGGGGAGCTGTTTTTT; CDR3: CASSLLAGNTGELFF
size: NA; V: TRBV12-3/TRBV12-4; D: NA; J: TRBJ1-4; DNA: TGTGCCAGCAGGGGGCCCGCAACTAATGAAAAACTGTTTTTT; CDR3: CASRGPATNEKLFF
size: NA; V: TRBV12-3/TRBV12-4; D: TRBD1; J: TRBJ1-2; DNA: TGTGCCAGCAGTTTTTCTGGGACAGGGTTTTATGGCTACACCTTC; CDR3: CASSFSGTGFYGYTF
size: NA; V: TRBV7-8; D: TRBD1; J: TRBJ2-5; DNA: TGTGCCAGCAGCCTCCCGGGGACAGAAGAGACCCAGTACTTC; CDR3: CASSLPGTEETQYF
size: NA; V: TRBV4-3; D: TRBD2; J: TRBJ2-7; DNA: TGCGCCAGCAGCCAAGGCTTGTTGAACGGACTAGAGCGCCTCTCCTACGAGCAGTACTTC; CDR3: CASSQGLLNGLERLSYEQYF
size: NA; V: TRBV24-1; D: TRBD1; J: TRBJ2-1; DNA: TGTGCCACCAGCAAGACAGGGGGCAATGAGCAGTTCTTC; CDR3: CATSKTGGNEQFF
size: few; V: TRBV4-3; D: NA; J: TRBJ1-5; DNA: TGCGCCAGCAGCCAAGATTTATTCGGGGGCCGGAGCAATCAGCCCCAGCATTTT; CDR3: CASSQDLFGGRSNQPQHF
size: many; V: TRBV12-3/TRBV12-4; D: NA; J: TRBJ2-3; DNA: TGTGCCAGCACCCTCCGTCTGGGAGATACGCAGTATTTT; CDR3: CASTLRLGDTQYF
size: once; V: TRBV3-1; D: TRBD2; J: TRBJ2-5; DNA: TGTGCCAGCAGCCAAGATACGGCTAGCGGGTTTCAAGAGACCCAGTACTTC; CDR3: CASSQDTASGFQETQYF
size: NA; V: TRBV20-1; D: NA; J: TRBJ2-5; DNA: TGCAGTGCTACCCCACAAGGAGTGGAGACCCAGTACTTC; CDR3: CSATPQGVETQYF
size: few; V: TRBV6-2/TRBV6-3; D: NA; J: TRBJ2-1; DNA: TGTGCCAGCTCACGGCCCTGGCGGTCAGATGAGCAGTTCTTC; CDR3: CASSRPWRSDEQFF
size: NA; V: TRBV4-1; D: TRBD2; J: TRBJ2-7; DNA: TGCGCCAGCAGCCAAGATAGGCTAGCGGGCGGTACCTACGAGCAGTACTTC; CDR3: CASSQDRLAGGTYEQYF
size: NA; V: TRBV10-3; D: NA; J: TRBJ2-3; DNA: TGTGCCATCAGTGACGGCGGGAGCACAGATACGCAGTATTTT; CDR3: CAISDGGSTDTQYF
size: few; V: TRBV20-1; D: TRBD1; J: TRBJ2-3; DNA: TGCAGTGCCGCCACCGGACAGGGGGATTGGGATACGCAGTATTTT; CDR3: CSAATGQGDWDTQYF